The source of this TCR beta chain is a study of identical twins. Study-level findings and limits: Out-of-frame beta sequences exhibited a weaker degree of excess twin sharing.

Comments on this clonotype: Its antigen is undetermined.

Using its own MiXCR run on the 5' RACE reads, TCRdb lists one record per CDR3 protein. The sample has 450,000 or so distinct CDR3 sequences, more than 13% seen once. Between the trimmed V and J ends, which lost 7 bases and 1 base, there was a span of 16 bases. The germline CDR1 and CDR2 sequences are SEHNR and FQNEAQ (reference sequence). The CDR3 is 15 amino acids. These same records also appear under a second study, on yellow fever vaccine responses in identical twins.

The gene calls are TRBV7-9 and TRBJ2-5; D is unresolved. Material for sequencing was CD4+ T cells sorted from blood. This receptor was identified in a woman between 18 and 29 years old in good health. CDR3 sequence: CASTWVGKVQETQYF. The CDR3 nucleotides are TGTGCCAGCACCTGGGTGGGAAAGGTCCAAGAGACCCAGTACTTC.